This TCR beta chain stems from a study of human T cells and chemical hapten exposure. Study summary: Patients had diphenylcyclopropenone applied to the scalp weekly throughout the approximately 24-week study. Study results and caveats: Donors had alopecia, so their immune response may differ from healthy people's.

At least ten counts were recorded for this clonotype. Antigen unknown. The library tagged individual cDNA molecules with unique molecular identifiers. Methods used by the authors: Per sample, the median was about 95,000 TCRs, with values from around 25,000 to 690,000. TCRdb re-derived calls from the RACE reads in MiXCR, one entry per CDR3 protein. The V and J calls shown here were made by TCRdb, not taken from the authors' results. The data hold around 380,000 distinct CDR3 sequences, with 4% to 5.5% observed a single time. CDR3 length equals 16 residues. Germline lookup yields CDR1 MNHEY and CDR2 SVGAGI. J was trimmed by 6 bases and V by 7 bases; bases with no gene match: 16. Time point of the sample: patch test 1, 2 weeks after DPC sensitization. Treatment denoted: therapeutic diphenylcyclopropenone sensitization with weekly scalp DPC.

Material: whole blood, obtained in connection with sensitization to the hapten diphenylcyclopropenone (DPC). The clonotype comes from a woman between 50 and 59 years old with alopecia areata. Some clones in this sample may be carry-over from other donors' samples. This chain joins TRBV6-5 and TRBJ2-3, with 7 nucleotides matching TRBD2. CDR3 residues: CASTRTGTNLPDTQYF. The CDR3 region has the DNA TGTGCCAGCACCAGAACCGGGACTAACCTCCCCGATACGCAGTATTTT.